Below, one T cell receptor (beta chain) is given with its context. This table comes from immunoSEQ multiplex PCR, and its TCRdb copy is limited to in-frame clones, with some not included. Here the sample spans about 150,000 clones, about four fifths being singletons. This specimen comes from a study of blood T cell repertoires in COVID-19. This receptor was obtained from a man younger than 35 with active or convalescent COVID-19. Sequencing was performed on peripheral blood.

This CDR3 reads CASSQGTGGYEQYF. The CDR3 DNA reads as TGTGCCAGCAGCCAAGGGACAGGGGGTTACGAGCAGTACTTC. The chain combines TRBV7-2 with TRBJ2-7, with 11 bases fitting TRBD1. The CDR3 is made up of 14 amino acids. The germline V gene encodes CDR1 SGHTA and CDR2 FQGNSA. V lost 5 bases to trimming and J lost 4 bases; unmatched junction nucleotides: 4.